The rows below give T cell receptor beta chains drawn from one sample of a study of T cell changes during pregnancy in multiple sclerosis. Sequenced by immunoSEQ multiplex PCR; TCRdb stores in-frame clones only, minus some. Of about 98,000 clones detected, just over 90% appear once; the ten largest clones hold about 2%. The specimen comprised peripheral blood, sampled after pregnancy. The origin of the receptors is a female donor in good health, enrolled as a control in a pregnancy study. The CDR3 runs from the conserved cysteine through the conserved F or W. D genes are given only for firm matches. Expanded clones get a size class; other rows say once, few or many, or leave the size out.

cdr3_aa,cdr3_nt,v_call,j_call,clone_size,d_call
CASSAGDYRTDTQYF,TGTGCCAGCAGCGCCGGGGACTATCGCACAGATACGCAGTATTTT,TRBV9,TRBJ2-3,.,TRBD2
CASSFPGGVGANVLTF,TGTGCCAGCAGTTTTCCAGGGGGCGTCGGGGCCAACGTCCTGACTTTC,TRBV28,TRBJ2-6,.,TRBD1
CASRTWGVSTEAFF,TGTGCCAGCCGTACGTGGGGGGTTTCGACTGAAGCTTTCTTT,TRBV13,TRBJ1-1,.,.
CASSISGGGTDTQYF,TGTGCCAGCAGCATTAGCGGGGGAGGAACAGATACGCAGTATTTT,TRBV7-9,TRBJ2-3,.,TRBD2
CASSLYNNYGYTF,TGTGCCAGCAGTTTATACAATAACTATGGCTACACCTTC,TRBV28,TRBJ1-2,.,.
CASRPSLAGTSYEQYF,TGTGCCAGCAGGCCAAGTCTAGCGGGGACTTCCTACGAGCAGTACTTC,TRBV28,TRBJ2-7,.,TRBD2
CASSLGLGTGEQYF,TGTGCCAGCAGCTTGGGACTAGGGACGGGCGAGCAGTACTTC,TRBV5-6,TRBJ2-7,.,.
CASSPVASLGVSEQFF,TGTGCCAGCAGCCCCGTGGCTAGCCTGGGTGTGAGTGAGCAGTTCTTC,TRBV9,TRBJ2-1,.,.
CARARGQGNYGYTF,TGCGCCAGGGCCCGTGGACAGGGGAACTATGGCTACACCTTC,TRBV10-1,TRBJ1-2,few,TRBD1
CASSMSGGASYEQYF,TGTGCCAGCAGCATGAGCGGGGGTGCATCCTACGAGCAGTACTTC,TRBV9,TRBJ2-7,.,TRBD2
CAISDPPTSGLYEQYF,TGTGCCATCAGTGATCCTCCGACTAGCGGACTCTACGAGCAGTACTTC,TRBV10-3,TRBJ2-7,.,TRBD2
CASSLRDRVSTDTQYF,TGTGCCAGCAGCCTACGGGACAGGGTCTCCACAGATACGCAGTATTTT,TRBV7-8,TRBJ2-3,once,TRBD1
CASLAVGQETQYF,TGTGCCAGCCTAGCAGTGGGGCAAGAGACCCAGTACTTC,TRBV2,TRBJ2-5,.,.
CAWSAGQHYGYTF,TGTGCCTGGAGTGCGGGACAGCACTATGGCTACACCTTC,TRBV30,TRBJ1-2,.,TRBD1
CASSVVDGSGGPYNEQFF,TGTGCCAGCAGCGTAGTAGACGGTTCCGGGGGTCCCTACAATGAGCAGTTCTTC,TRBV9,TRBJ2-1,.,.
CASWDSAYEQYF,TGTGCCAGCTGGGACAGCGCCTACGAGCAGTACTTC,TRBV28,TRBJ2-7,.,TRBD1
CASSLGNSNQPQHF,TGTGCCAGCAGCCTGGGTAATAGCAATCAGCCCCAGCATTTT,TRBV5-4,TRBJ1-5,.,.
CASRPGQGIKFF,TGTGCCAGCAGACCCGGACAGGGGATTAAGTTCTTC,TRBV6-6,TRBJ2-1,.,TRBD1
CASSKNWAPTEAFF,TGTGCCAGCAGCAAAAACTGGGCACCCACTGAAGCTTTCTTT,TRBV5-4,TRBJ1-1,.,.
CASSTSGTSVEQYF,TGTGCCAGTAGTACGTCCGGGACTAGCGTCGAGCAGTACTTC,TRBV19,TRBJ2-7,.,TRBD2
CASKEGFDNSPLHF,TGTGCCAGTAAGGAGGGTTTCGATAATTCACCCCTCCACTTT,TRBV19,TRBJ1-6,.,.
CASSQTPNSIQYF,TGTGCCAGCAGCCAGACCCCTAACAGCATTCAGTACTTC,TRBV7-3,TRBJ2-4,once,.
CAWSAWTGVGNTIYF,TGTGCCTGGAGTGCCTGGACAGGGGTTGGAAACACCATATATTTT,TRBV30,TRBJ1-3,once,TRBD1
CASRTTVTGSYEQYF,TGTGCCAGCAGGACCACCGTCACAGGGTCCTACGAGCAGTACTTC,TRBV6-1,TRBJ2-7,.,.
CASSIPRNTEAFF,TGTGCCAGTAGTATTCCCAGGAACACTGAAGCTTTCTTT,TRBV19,TRBJ1-1,.,.
CASSWASGIAGELFF,TGTGCCAGCAGTTGGGCTAGCGGGATCGCGGGGGAGCTGTTTTTT,TRBV27,TRBJ2-2,.,TRBD2
CASSLQFGRQGASYNEQFF,TGTGCCAGCAGCCTCCAGTTCGGGCGACAGGGGGCATCCTACAATGAGCAGTTCTTC,TRBV7-6,TRBJ2-1,.,TRBD1
CASSLAGTSGRIFSGANVLTF,TGTGCCAGCAGCTTAGCCGGGACTAGCGGGAGGATATTCTCTGGGGCCAACGTCCTGACTTTC,TRBV7-2,TRBJ2-6,.,TRBD2
CASSDLAEAFF,TGTGCCAGCAGTGATTTAGCTGAAGCTTTCTTT,TRBV25-1,TRBJ1-1,.,.
CASSNETTGEETQYF,TGTGCCAGTAGTAACGAAACCACAGGGGAGGAGACCCAGTACTTC,TRBV19,TRBJ2-5,.,TRBD1
CASSSRVSYNEQFF,TGTGCCAGCAGTTCTAGAGTCTCCTACAATGAGCAGTTCTTC,TRBV28,TRBJ2-1,once,.
CASSGVIWQGQETQYF,TGTGCCAGCAGTGGGGTGATTTGGCAGGGACAAGAGACCCAGTACTTC,TRBV2,TRBJ2-5,medium-sized,.
CASSLQGDEQFF,TGTGCCAGCAGCTTACAGGGGGATGAGCAGTTCTTC,TRBV5-4,TRBJ2-1,.,TRBD1
CASTTGTTNTGELFF,TGTGCCTCTACGACCGGGACTACGAACACCGGGGAGCTGTTTTTT,TRBV19,TRBJ2-2,.,TRBD2
CASSSQLAGVVNEQFF,TGTGCCAGCAGCTCCCAACTAGCGGGAGTAGTTAATGAGCAGTTCTTC,TRBV13,TRBJ2-1,.,TRBD2
CASGEAGTSGGGELFF,TGTGCCAGCGGAGAGGCCGGGACTAGCGGAGGCGGGGAGCTGTTTTTT,TRBV6-6,TRBJ2-2,once,TRBD2
CASSSALLAGASYEQYF,TGTGCCAGCAGTTCCGCACTACTAGCGGGAGCATCCTACGAGCAGTACTTC,TRBV2,TRBJ2-7,once,TRBD2
CASSPENYNSPLHF,TGTGCCAGCTCACCAGAGAATTATAATTCACCCCTCCACTTT,TRBV18,TRBJ1-6,.,.
CASSSMSTEAFF,TGTGCCAGCAGTTCGATGAGTACTGAAGCTTTCTTT,TRBV27,TRBJ1-1,.,.
CASRLQGNQETQYF,TGCGCCAGCAGGTTACAGGGGAATCAAGAGACCCAGTACTTC,TRBV5-1,TRBJ2-5,.,TRBD1
CASSPLTGAGIQYF,TGTGCCAGCAGCCCTCTGACAGGGGCAGGCATTCAGTACTTC,TRBV5-6,TRBJ2-4,.,TRBD1
CASSLEGEWIGYGYTF,TGTGCCAGCAGCTTAGAAGGGGAATGGATAGGCTATGGCTACACCTTC,TRBV7-9,TRBJ1-2,.,.
CASSFIAGTGGGRANVLTF,TGTGCCAGTAGTTTTATTGCCGGGACAGGGGGCGGTCGGGCCAACGTCCTGACTTTC,TRBV19,TRBJ2-6,.,TRBD1
CASSTSGRETQYF,TGTGCCAGCAGCACTAGCGGAAGGGAGACCCAGTACTTC,TRBV28,TRBJ2-5,.,TRBD2
CASSSGNSGNEQYF,TGCGCCAGCAGCTCGGGGAACAGTGGGAACGAGCAGTACTTC,TRBV5-1,TRBJ2-7,once,.
CASSLLGRGVLSGANVLTF,TGTGCCAGCAGCTTGTTGGGGCGCGGGGTTCTCTCTGGGGCCAACGTCCTGACTTTC,TRBV5-6,TRBJ2-6,.,.
CASSEGGGGNYF,TGTGCCAGCAGTGAAGGGGGAGGTGGGAATTACTTC,TRBV2,TRBJ2-7,.,.
CASSLAAGSSYNEQFF,TGTGCCAGCAGCTTAGCGGCCGGGTCTTCCTACAATGAGCAGTTCTTC,TRBV11-2,TRBJ2-1,.,.
CASRGLGAKNIQYF,TGTGCCAGCAGGGGGCTTGGAGCCAAAAACATTCAGTACTTC,TRBV25-1,TRBJ2-4,.,.
CASSPLTSGRSEQYF,TGCGCCAGCAGCCCGTTGACTAGCGGGAGATCGGAGCAGTACTTC,TRBV4-1,TRBJ2-7,.,TRBD2
CASSSGTSGTDTQYF,TGCGCCAGCAGCTCCGGGACTAGCGGCACAGATACGCAGTATTTT,TRBV5-1,TRBJ2-3,.,TRBD2
CASSVLRGKDTEAFF,TGCGCCAGCAGCGTGCTCAGGGGGAAGGACACTGAAGCTTTCTTT,TRBV5-1,TRBJ1-1,.,TRBD1
CASSSPGKIGDTEAFF,TGTGCCAGCAGCTCACCGGGGAAAATTGGGGACACTGAAGCTTTCTTT,TRBV7-8,TRBJ1-1,.,.
CASSLSAASTYEQYF,TGTGCCAGCAGTTTATCCGCGGCTAGTACCTACGAGCAGTACTTC,TRBV27,TRBJ2-7,.,.